These T cell receptor beta chains were read from a single sample in a study of T cell repertoires and Cas9 in healthy adults. Profiled with immunoSEQ multiplex PCR; TCRdb holds only in-frame clones, not every one. This sample has fewer than 25,000 clones, with less than 95% found just once. Sequenced material: CD4+ effector T cells (CD127+, CD25-, CD137-, CD154-) from PBMCs; culture status not recorded. The source is a human donor in good health. Both conserved end residues are part of each CDR3. Fields, in order: V gene, clone size, D gene, J gene, CDR3 DNA, CDR3 protein. D genes are given only for firm matches. A row's size may be missing; if present it is once, few, many or a size class.

v_call: TRBV7-2; clone_size: -; d_call: TRBD1; j_call: TRBJ1-3; cdr3_nt: TGTGCCAGCAGCATCCCGACAGGGGTTGTAAACACCATATATTTT; cdr3_aa: CASSIPTGVVNTIYF
v_call: TRBV4-1; clone_size: -; d_call: TRBD1; j_call: TRBJ1-5; cdr3_nt: TGCGCCAGCAGCCAAGATTTTGGGACAGGGTGGGACAATCAGCCCCAGCATTTT; cdr3_aa: CASSQDFGTGWDNQPQHF
v_call: TRBV7-8; clone_size: -; d_call: TRBD1; j_call: TRBJ1-2; cdr3_nt: TGTGCCAGCAGCCCTGGACAGGGCCATGGCTACACCTTC; cdr3_aa: CASSPGQGHGYTF
v_call: TRBV6-1; clone_size: -; d_call: TRBD1; j_call: TRBJ1-2; cdr3_nt: TGTGCCAGCAGGGACCCGGGACAGGGATATGGCTACACCTTC; cdr3_aa: CASRDPGQGYGYTF
v_call: TRBV7-9; clone_size: -; d_call: TRBD2; j_call: TRBJ2-1; cdr3_nt: TGTGCCAGCGCCATTCTTTTGATAGCGGGGTCTGAAGGTGAGCAGTTCTTC; cdr3_aa: CASAILLIAGSEGEQFF
v_call: TRBV6-5; clone_size: -; d_call: TRBD1; j_call: TRBJ1-5; cdr3_nt: TGTGCCAGCAGTTACGGGACAGCTCATCAGCCCCAGCATTTT; cdr3_aa: CASSYGTAHQPQHF
v_call: TRBV28; clone_size: -; d_call: -; j_call: TRBJ1-1; cdr3_nt: TGTGCCAGCAGTTTATTATCCCCGGCTGAAGCTTTCTTT; cdr3_aa: CASSLLSPAEAFF
v_call: TRBV28; clone_size: once; d_call: -; j_call: TRBJ1-1; cdr3_nt: TGTGCCAGCAGTTTACCCTGGGGCATACAGAACACTGAAGCTTTCTTT; cdr3_aa: CASSLPWGIQNTEAFF
v_call: TRBV5-5; clone_size: -; d_call: -; j_call: TRBJ2-3; cdr3_nt: TGTGCCAGCAGCCTTACAGGGTTCACAGATACGCAGTATTTT; cdr3_aa: CASSLTGFTDTQYF
v_call: TRBV6-4; clone_size: -; d_call: TRBD1; j_call: TRBJ1-5; cdr3_nt: TGTGCCAGCAGCCGGGACAGGGACAATCAGCCCCAGCATTTT; cdr3_aa: CASSRDRDNQPQHF
v_call: TRBV6-5; clone_size: once; d_call: -; j_call: TRBJ2-1; cdr3_nt: TGTGCCAGCAGCGAACAACCAGGGTACAATGAGCAGTTCTTC; cdr3_aa: CASSEQPGYNEQFF
v_call: TRBV4-3; clone_size: -; d_call: -; j_call: TRBJ1-1; cdr3_nt: TGCGCCAGCAGCCAAGATAGCGCGCCCATCAAGGGTGAAGCTTTCTTT; cdr3_aa: CASSQDSAPIKGEAFF
v_call: TRBV19; clone_size: -; d_call: -; j_call: TRBJ1-3; cdr3_nt: TGTGCCAGTAGTAGTACCTTAAAAAGGACAGACAACTCTGGAAACACCATATATTTT; cdr3_aa: CASSSTLKRTDNSGNTIYF
v_call: TRBV6-1; clone_size: few; d_call: -; j_call: TRBJ2-5; cdr3_nt: TGTGCCAGCAGTTATGACACGGGGGAGACCCAGTACTTC; cdr3_aa: CASSYDTGETQYF
v_call: TRBV5-6; clone_size: once; d_call: -; j_call: TRBJ1-2; cdr3_nt: TGTGCCAGCAGCTTTGCCGGGCAAGGCTATGGCTACACCTTC; cdr3_aa: CASSFAGQGYGYTF
v_call: TRBV5-1; clone_size: -; d_call: -; j_call: TRBJ1-5; cdr3_nt: TGCGCCAGCAGCTCGGACCCGGGACAACAGCCCCAGCATTTT; cdr3_aa: CASSSDPGQQPQHF
v_call: TRBV6-5; clone_size: -; d_call: -; j_call: TRBJ1-1; cdr3_nt: TGTGCCAGCCTAACCCGGGAAGACACTGAAGCTTTCTTT; cdr3_aa: CASLTREDTEAFF
v_call: TRBV11-2; clone_size: -; d_call: -; j_call: TRBJ2-2; cdr3_nt: TGTGCCAGCAGTGAAGGGGGAGTGAACACCGGGGAGCTGTTTTTT; cdr3_aa: CASSEGGVNTGELFF
v_call: TRBV15; clone_size: -; d_call: TRBD1; j_call: TRBJ1-2; cdr3_nt: TGTGCCACCAGCAGAGTTGGGACAGCATTATATGGCTACACCTTC; cdr3_aa: CATSRVGTALYGYTF
v_call: TRBV7-9; clone_size: -; d_call: TRBD1; j_call: TRBJ2-5; cdr3_nt: TGTGCCAGCAGCTCCGGGACAGGGAACCGATTAGGAGAGACCCAGTACTTC; cdr3_aa: CASSSGTGNRLGETQYF
v_call: TRBV5-4; clone_size: -; d_call: -; j_call: TRBJ2-7; cdr3_nt: TGTGCCAGCAGTCCCGGATCCTCCTACGAGCAGTACTTC; cdr3_aa: CASSPGSSYEQYF
v_call: TRBV11-2; clone_size: -; d_call: -; j_call: TRBJ1-6; cdr3_nt: TGTGCCAGCAGCGCAACAAGGAAAAATTCACCCCTCCACTTT; cdr3_aa: CASSATRKNSPLHF
v_call: TRBV28; clone_size: -; d_call: -; j_call: TRBJ2-2; cdr3_nt: TGTGCCAGCAGTTCCCTAGCGTCCGGGGAGCTGTTTTTT; cdr3_aa: CASSSLASGELFF
v_call: TRBV18; clone_size: -; d_call: -; j_call: TRBJ2-5; cdr3_nt: TGTGCCAGCTCAAACAGTAAAGAGACCCAGTACTTC; cdr3_aa: CASSNSKETQYF